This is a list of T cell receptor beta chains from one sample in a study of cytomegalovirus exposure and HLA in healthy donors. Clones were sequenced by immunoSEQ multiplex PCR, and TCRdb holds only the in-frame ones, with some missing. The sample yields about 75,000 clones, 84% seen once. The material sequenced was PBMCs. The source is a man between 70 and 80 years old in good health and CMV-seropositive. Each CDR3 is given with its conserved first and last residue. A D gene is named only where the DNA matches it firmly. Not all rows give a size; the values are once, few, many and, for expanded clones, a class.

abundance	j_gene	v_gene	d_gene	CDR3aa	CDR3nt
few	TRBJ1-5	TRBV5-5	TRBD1	CASTRTGNGQPQHF	TGTGCCAGCACCAGGACAGGGAACGGGCAGCCCCAGCATTTT
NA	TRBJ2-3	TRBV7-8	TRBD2	CASSSGLAGTDTQYF	TGTGCCAGCAGCTCGGGACTAGCGGGAACAGATACGCAGTATTTT
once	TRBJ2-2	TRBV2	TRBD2	CASLAGGTGELFF	TGTGCCAGCCTAGCGGGGGGGACCGGGGAGCTGTTTTTT
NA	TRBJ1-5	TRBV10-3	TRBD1	CAITADRGDQPQHF	TGTGCCATCACCGCGGACAGGGGTGATCAGCCCCAGCATTTT
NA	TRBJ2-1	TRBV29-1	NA	CSVHGGRGNEQFF	TGCAGCGTCCACGGGGGTCGGGGCAATGAGCAGTTCTTC
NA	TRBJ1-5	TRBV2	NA	CASSGQGTQPQHF	TGTGCCAGCAGTGGTCAGGGGACCCAGCCCCAGCATTTT
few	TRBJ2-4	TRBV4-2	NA	CASSQDRSSASAKNIQYF	TGTGCCAGCAGCCAAGACCGATCTAGCGCATCAGCCAAAAACATTCAGTACTTC
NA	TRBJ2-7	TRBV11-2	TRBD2	CASSRTGGEQYF	TGTGCCAGCAGCCGAACGGGGGGCGAGCAGTACTTC
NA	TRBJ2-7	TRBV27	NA	CASSHNTLGAYEQYF	TGTGCCAGCAGTCATAATACCCTAGGAGCCTACGAGCAGTACTTC
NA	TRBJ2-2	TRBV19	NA	CASSPRQGVAGELFF	TGTGCCAGTAGTCCTCGTCAGGGTGTGGCCGGGGAGCTGTTTTTT
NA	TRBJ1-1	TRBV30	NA	CAWSRQVGTEAFF	TGTGCCTGGAGTCGGCAGGTAGGAACTGAAGCTTTCTTT
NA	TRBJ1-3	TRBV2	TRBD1	CASRPGGYNTIYF	TGTGCCAGCAGACCAGGGGGGTATAACACCATATATTTT
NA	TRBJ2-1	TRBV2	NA	CASSGQSSYNEQFF	TGTGCCAGCAGTGGACAGAGCTCCTACAATGAGCAGTTCTTC
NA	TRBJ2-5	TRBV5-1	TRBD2	CASSGAGGYQETQYF	TGCGCCAGCAGCGGGGCGGGGGGCTATCAAGAGACCCAGTACTTC
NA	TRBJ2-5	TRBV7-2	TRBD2	CASSLGLAGGRETQYF	TGTGCCAGCAGCTTAGGTCTTGCGGGGGGGCGGGAGACCCAGTACTTC
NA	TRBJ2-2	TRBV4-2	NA	CASSQDYTPGGELFF	TGTGCCAGCAGCCAAGACTATACCCCAGGGGGGGAGCTGTTTTTT
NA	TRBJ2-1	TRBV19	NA	CASTPQGRTYNEQFF	TGTGCCAGTACCCCCCAGGGTAGAACCTACAATGAGCAGTTCTTC
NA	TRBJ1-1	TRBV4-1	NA	CASSQPDGGRNTEAFF	TGCGCCAGCAGCCAGCCAGATGGGGGCAGGAACACTGAAGCTTTCTTT
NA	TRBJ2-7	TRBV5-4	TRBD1	CASRRDRGEGNEQYF	TGTGCCAGCAGGCGGGACAGGGGAGAAGGTAACGAGCAGTACTTC
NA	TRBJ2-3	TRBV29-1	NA	CSVLRGFPDTQYF	TGCAGCGTTCTGCGGGGATTCCCAGATACGCAGTATTTT
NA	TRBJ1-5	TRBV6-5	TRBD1	CASRPGQGDQPQHF	TGTGCCAGCAGGCCCGGACAGGGCGATCAGCCCCAGCATTTT
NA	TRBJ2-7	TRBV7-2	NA	CASSWAGFYEQYF	TGTGCCAGCAGCTGGGCAGGGTTCTACGAGCAGTACTTC
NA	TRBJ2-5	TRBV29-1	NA	CSGGGRLQETQYF	TGCAGCGGTGGGGGCAGACTGCAAGAGACCCAGTACTTC
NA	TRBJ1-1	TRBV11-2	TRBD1	CASSRDRVAEAFF	TGTGCCAGCAGTCGAGACAGGGTGGCTGAAGCTTTCTTT
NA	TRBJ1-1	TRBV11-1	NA	CASSLTINTEAFF	TGTGCCAGCAGCTTGACTATTAACACTGAAGCTTTCTTT
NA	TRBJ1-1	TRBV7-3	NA	CASSFYRDTEAFF	TGTGCCAGCAGCTTCTACAGGGACACTGAAGCTTTCTTT
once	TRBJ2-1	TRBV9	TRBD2	CASSPGGSDNEQFF	TGTGCCAGCAGCCCGGGGGGAAGCGACAATGAGCAGTTCTTC
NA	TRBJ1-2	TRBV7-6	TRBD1	CASSLGTGDYGYTF	TGTGCCAGCAGCTTGGGGACAGGAGACTATGGCTACACCTTC
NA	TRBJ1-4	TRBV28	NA	CASRLRVPNEKLFF	TGTGCCAGCAGACTCAGGGTCCCTAATGAAAAACTGTTTTTT
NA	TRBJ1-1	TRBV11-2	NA	CASSLTENTEAFF	TGTGCCAGCAGCTTGACAGAGAACACTGAAGCTTTCTTT
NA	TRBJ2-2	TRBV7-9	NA	CASRQGTTGELFF	TGTGCCAGCAGGCAGGGGACCACCGGGGAGCTGTTTTTT
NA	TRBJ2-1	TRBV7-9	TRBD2	CASSSGLAGGPLDEQFF	TGTGCCAGCAGCTCGGGACTAGCGGGAGGGCCCCTGGATGAGCAGTTCTTC
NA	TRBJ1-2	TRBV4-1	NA	CASSHMTGQNLPIF	TGCGCCAGCAGCCACATGACAGGCCAAAACCTCCCAATATTC
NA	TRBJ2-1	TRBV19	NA	CASSIRDEQFF	TGTGCCAGTAGTATCAGGGATGAGCAGTTCTTC
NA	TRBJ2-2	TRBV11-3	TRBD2	CASSPSGPGTGELFF	TGTGCCAGCAGTCCTAGCGGGCCGGGCACCGGGGAGCTGTTTTTT
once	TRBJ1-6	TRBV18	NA	CASSPWANSPLHF	TGTGCCAGCTCACCATGGGCTAACTCACCCCTCCACTTT
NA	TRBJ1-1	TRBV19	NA	CAKLTVTEAFF	TGTGCCAAATTGACAGTCACTGAAGCTTTCTTT
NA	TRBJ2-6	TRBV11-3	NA	CASSLLPASGANVLTF	TGTGCCAGCAGCTTATTGCCCGCGTCTGGGGCCAACGTCCTGACTTTC
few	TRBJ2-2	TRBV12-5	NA	CASGREGGELFF	TGTGCTAGTGGCAGGGAAGGCGGGGAGCTGTTTTTT
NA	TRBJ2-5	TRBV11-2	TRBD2	CASRPLAGGQETQYF	TGTGCCAGCAGGCCCCTAGCGGGAGGACAAGAGACCCAGTACTTC
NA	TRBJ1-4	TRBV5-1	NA	CASSFKGLGEKLFF	TGCGCCAGCAGCTTCAAGGGGCTCGGAGAAAAACTGTTTTTT
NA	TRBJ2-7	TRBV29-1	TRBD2	CSVRPGLADYEQYF	TGCAGCGTCAGACCGGGACTAGCGGACTACGAGCAGTACTTC
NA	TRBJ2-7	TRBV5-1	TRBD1	CASSAGQGAYEQYF	TGCGCCAGCAGCGCCGGACAGGGGGCGTACGAGCAGTACTTC
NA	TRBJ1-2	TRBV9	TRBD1	CASSAQGLGYTF	TGTGCCAGCAGCGCACAGGGGCTTGGCTACACCTTC
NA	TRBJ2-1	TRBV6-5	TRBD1	CASSQQGAGGGEQFF	TGTGCCAGCAGTCAACAGGGGGCGGGTGGCGGTGAGCAGTTCTTC
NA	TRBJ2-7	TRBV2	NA	CASSDGGSSYEQYF	TGTGCCAGCAGTGATGGGGGGAGCTCCTACGAGCAGTACTTC
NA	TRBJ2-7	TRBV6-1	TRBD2	CASTSSGRYEQYF	TGTGCCAGCACGTCTAGCGGGAGGTACGAGCAGTACTTC
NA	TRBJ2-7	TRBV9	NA	CASSAGGRAEQYF	TGTGCCAGCAGCGCCGGGGGAAGGGCCGAGCAGTACTTC
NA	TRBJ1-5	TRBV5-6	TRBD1	CASSLGGQGNQPQHF	TGTGCCAGCAGCTTGGGTGGACAGGGAAATCAGCCCCAGCATTTT
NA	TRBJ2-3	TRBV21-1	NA	CASSNRTICTDTQYF	TGTGCCAGCAGCAATCGAACAATCTGCACAGATACGCAGTATTTT
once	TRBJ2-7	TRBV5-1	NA	CASSLEGVGSEQYF	TGCGCCAGCAGCTTGGAGGGGGTAGGGAGCGAGCAGTACTTC
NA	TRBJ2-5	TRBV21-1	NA	CASSPPFSLLDQETQYF	TGTGCCAGCAGCCCCCCCTTCTCACTCTTGGACCAAGAGACCCAGTACTTC
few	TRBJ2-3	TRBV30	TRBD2	CAWIIASGRATDTQYF	TGTGCCTGGATTATCGCTAGCGGGAGAGCCACAGATACGCAGTATTTT